These 27 T cell receptor beta chains came from one sample sequenced in a study of cytomegalovirus exposure and HLA in healthy donors. Clones were sequenced by immunoSEQ multiplex PCR, and TCRdb holds only the in-frame ones, with some missing. The table has fewer than 150,000 clones, about 85% seen once; the top ten hold approximately 4.5%. The sequencing sample was made of PBMCs. The receptor set was obtained from a man aged 18 to 29 in good health and CMV-seropositive.

V and J are TRBV25-1 and TRBJ2-1; the match to TRBD2 covers 11 bases. The CDR3 is 15 amino acids. Germline values: CDR1 MGHDK, CDR2 SYGVNS. The V segment lost 3 bases and the J segment 7 bases; nucleotides outside the gene matches: 5. The CDR3 sequence is CASSDSGGAGNEQFF. The CDR3 nucleotides read TGTGCCAGCAGTGATAGCGGGGGGGCCGGAAATGAGCAGTTCTTC. Variable domain in full (rest from reference TRBV25-1 and TRBJ2-1): EADIYQTPRYLVIGTGKKITLECSQTMGHDKMYWYQQDPGMELHLIHYSYGVNSTEKGDLSSESTVSRIRTEHFPLTLESARPSHTSQYLCASSDSGGAGNEQFFGPGTRLTVL.

V and J are TRBV5-5 and TRBJ1-4; maybe TRBD1 (5 bases). The CDR3 has 15 residues. In germline, CDR1 is SGHKS, CDR2 YYEKEE (reference sequence). Deletions cut 4 bases from V and 8 bases from J, with 18 bases between. The CDR3 coding sequence is TGTGCCAGCAGCATATTTATGACAGAAAAAGAAAAACTGTTTTTT. It specifies CASSIFMTEKEKLFF. Full variable domain (outside the CDR3, taken from reference TRBV5-5 and TRBJ1-4): DAGVTQSPTHLIKTRGQQVTLRCSPISGHKSVSWYQQVLGQGPQFIFQYYEKEERGRGNFPDRFSARQFPNYSSELNVNALLLGDSALYLCASSIFMTEKEKLFFGSGTQLSVL.

The gene calls are TRBV10-2 and TRBJ2-1, with D unresolved. Germline V gene sequence: CDR1 WSHSY, CDR2 SAAADI. This CDR3 has 16 residues. Deletions cut 3 bases from V and 6 bases from J, with 18 bases between. Here the CDR3 reads CASSEWWARNLNEQFF. DNA of the CDR3: TGCGCCAGCAGTGAATGGTGGGCCAGAAACCTCAATGAGCAGTTCTTC.

The chain is built from TRBV11-3 and TRBJ1-1; 8 bases line up with TRBD1. Germline V gives CDR1 SGHNT, CDR2 YENEEA. V was pared by 5 bases and J by 6 bases, with 8 bases of the junction left unmatched. The CDR3 is 14 residues long. CDR3 loop: CASSLGQGSAEAFF. The DNA of the CDR3 is TGTGCCAGCAGCCTAGGACAGGGTAGCGCTGAAGCTTTCTTT.

V and J are TRBV5-5 and TRBJ1-5; 11 positions match TRBD1. Germline-derived CDR1 and CDR2 are SGHKS and YYEKEE (reference sequence). This CDR3 spans 16 amino acids. Trimming removed 4 bases from V and 4 bases from J; junction bases left unmatched: 7. The CDR3: CASSLGQGARNQPQHF. The CDR3 DNA is TGTGCCAGCAGCCTCGGACAGGGGGCTAGGAATCAGCCCCAGCATTTT.

This clone was recorded once. The chain couples TRBV12-5 to TRBJ1-1; D unclear. V was cut by 2 bases and J by 2 bases, with 18 bases left in between. Germline assignment: CDR1 LGHNT and CDR2 FRNRAP. The CDR3 sequence is 17 residues long. The CDR3: CASGLPHPRAGNTEAFF. The CDR3 DNA reads TGTGCTAGTGGTTTGCCCCACCCCCGAGCAGGCAACACTGAAGCTTTCTTT.

V is TRBV30 and J is TRBJ1-1, with a possible D match to TRBD1 (5 bases). The germline V and J ends were trimmed by 4 bases and 1 base, with 10 bases remaining between them. Germline V gene lookup returns CDR1 GTSNPN and CDR2 SVGIG (reference sequence). The CDR3 extends over 13 amino acids. The CDR3 loop reads CAWTSGGNTEAFF. The CDR3, as DNA: TGTGCCTGGACCTCGGGGGGGAACACTGAAGCTTTCTTT.

CDR3 in amino acids: CASSQLETMNTEAFF. The CDR3 DNA reads as TGTGCCAGCAGCCAGCTAGAAACCATGAACACTGAAGCTTTCTTT. The chain couples TRBV14 to TRBJ1-1, with no clear D. Germline lookup yields CDR1 SGHDN and CDR2 FVKESK. Trimming took 3 bases from V and 0 from J, leaving 11 bases between them. This CDR3 spans 15 amino acids.

The J gene is TRBJ1-2, the V gene TRBV2; 9 bases are a match to TRBD1. Germline CDR1 is SNHLY and CDR2 is FYNNEI. This CDR3 region has 15 residues. V lost 10 bases, J lost 1 base, and 10 bases stayed unmatched. The CDR3 region is CATFLPDRGNYGYTF. CDR3 nucleotide sequence: TGTGCCACCTTCTTGCCGGACAGGGGTAACTATGGCTACACCTTC.

The chain uses TRBV19 and TRBJ1-5, with D possibly TRBD1 on 5 matching bases. Trimming shortened V by 5 bases and J by 0 bases, and 14 bases separated the two germline ends. CDR3 length equals 16 residues. The germline gives CDR1 LNHDA, CDR2 SQIVND (reference sequence). CDR3 DNA sequence: TGTGCCAGTAGTCCCCGGGGGAGGGATAGCAATCAGCCCCAGCATTTT. Translation gives CASSPRGRDSNQPQHF.

The chain recombines TRBV9 with TRBJ1-3; 9 nucleotides agree with TRBD1. After removal of 3 bases from V and 0 bases from J, the junction contained 4 bases not matched to a gene. The CDR3 is 16 amino acids. Per the germline V gene, CDR1 is SGDLS and CDR2 is YYNGEE. The CDR3: CASSGGQGYSGNTIYF. The CDR3, as DNA: TGTGCCAGCAGCGGCGGACAGGGGTACTCTGGAAACACCATATATTTT.

The chain uses TRBV7-2 and TRBJ1-1; TRBD1 might be the D (5 bases). Between the trimmed V and J ends, which lost 5 bases and 3 bases, there was a span of 16 bases. This CDR3 comprises 15 residues. Germline CDR1 SGHTA, CDR2 FQGNSA. The CDR3 is CASSPLGGGYTEAFF. The CDR3 DNA follows: TGTGCCAGCAGCCCGCTTGGGGGGGGGTACACTGAAGCTTTCTTT.

This chain joins TRBV2 and TRBJ2-1; no definite D call. CDR3 length: 13 amino acids. V was cut by 6 bases and J by 6 bases, with 12 bases left in between. CDR1 and CDR2 (germline): SNHLY, FYNNEI. The CDR3, as DNA: TGTGCCAGCAGCTCACAGAACCGCAATGAGCAGTTCTTC. Translation: CASSSQNRNEQFF.

The chain carries TRBV5-1 and TRBJ1-2; D is possibly TRBD1 (6 bases). The V gene's germline CDR1 is SGHRS and CDR2 YFSETQ. This CDR3 has 17 amino acids. V was cut by 0 bases and J by 6 bases, with 21 bases left in between. The CDR3 DNA reads TGCGCCAGCAGCTTGGCCAAAGGGGTGGGCCAGGGGCATGGCTACACCTTC. Translated, it gives CASSLAKGVGQGHGYTF.

The chain uses TRBV29-1 and TRBJ2-1; 9 nucleotides agree with TRBD1. This CDR3 has 11 residues. CDR1 and CDR2 from the germline V gene are SQVTM and ANQGSEA. V was clipped by 6 bases and J by 6 bases; unmatched bases: 0. In DNA, the CDR3 is TGCAGCGTGACAGGGGGCAATGAGCAGTTCTTC. Translated, it gives CSVTGGNEQFF.

The chain is built from TRBV25-1 and TRBJ1-2; TRBD1 is a possible D gene (6 bases). Germline V gene data show CDR1 as MGHDK and CDR2 as SYGVNS. The CDR3 runs to 13 residues. V was cut by 10 bases and J by 4 bases, with 16 bases left in between. CDR3 residues: CATYMGAGYGYTF. DNA for the CDR3: TGTGCCACATACATGGGGGCTGGCTATGGCTACACCTTC.

This clone has more than one count but fewer than ten. CDR3 coding DNA: TGTGCCAGCAGCCCCAACACAGGGGGCGGCCAGTCGTACTTC. It specifies CASSPNTGGGQSYF. The chain employs TRBV11-2 and TRBJ2-7; 9 bases match TRBD1. This CDR3 comprises 14 residues. After removal of 5 bases from V and 12 bases from J, the junction contained 14 bases not matched to a gene. Germline V CDR1 and CDR2: SGHAT, FQNNGV.

This chain joins TRBV10-2 and TRBJ2-7; maybe TRBD2 (5 bases). With 6 bases removed from V and 4 bases from J, the gap between germline ends came to 19 bases. This CDR3 comprises 15 residues. Germline lookup yields CDR1 WSHSY and CDR2 SAAADI. The CDR3 nucleotides read TGCGCCAGCAGCGTCATCTCCGGGATAGCATACGAGCAGTACTTC. This gives the protein CASSVISGIAYEQYF.

V usage is TRBV30 and J usage is TRBJ2-7, with a tentative D call TRBD2 (6 bases). Germline CDR1 is GTSNPN and CDR2 is SVGIG (reference sequence). The CDR3 is 14 residues long. Trimming stripped 1 base from V and 6 bases from J, with 16 bases between. This CDR3 is CAWSDGTGVVEQYF. As DNA, the CDR3 is TGTGCCTGGAGTGATGGGACGGGGGTGGTCGAGCAGTACTTC.

The chain combines TRBV9 with TRBJ2-3; D may be TRBD2 (6 bases). Germline CDR1 and CDR2: SGDLS and YYNGEE. V lost 4 bases, J lost 0 bases, and 12 bases lay in between. The CDR3 covers 15 residues. This CDR3 reads CASSLTRGSTDTQYF. The CDR3 DNA follows: TGTGCCAGCAGCTTGACTCGGGGGAGCACAGATACGCAGTATTTT. The variable domain in full, with the rest retrieved from reference TRBV9 and TRBJ2-3, is DSGVTQTPKHLITATGQRVTLRCSPRSGDLSVYWYQQSLDQGLQFLIQYYNGEERAKGNILERFSAQQFPDLHSELNLSSLELGDSALYFCASSLTRGSTDTQYFGPGTRLTVL.

The J gene is TRBJ1-5, the V gene TRBV28; D is unresolved. The CDR3 loop spans 17 amino acids. Trimming took 1 base from V and 3 from J, leaving 16 bases between them. Germline V CDR1 and CDR2: MDHEN, SYDVKM. CDR3 bases: TGTGCCAGCAGTTTATCGAGGTCGAGACGGTTCAATCAGCCCCAGCATTTT. This codes for CASSLSRSRRFNQPQHF. The complete variable domain, with remaining parts taken from reference TRBV28 and TRBJ1-5, reads DVKVTQSSRYLVKRTGEKVFLECVQDMDHENMFWYRQDPGLGLRLIYFSYDVKMKEKGDIPEGYSVSREKKERFSLILESASTNQTSMYLCASSLSRSRRFNQPQHFGDGTRLSIL.

The chain uses TRBV29-1 and TRBJ1-2; D might be TRBD1 (5 bases). The CDR3 has 12 residues. Germline V CDR1 and CDR2: SQVTM, ANQGSEA. V was pared by 6 bases and J by 3 bases, with 11 bases between. CDR3 region: CSVTGQDYGYTF. CDR3 bases: TGCAGCGTCACAGGCCAGGACTATGGCTACACCTTC.

The rearrangement links TRBV7-2 to TRBJ1-2; possibly TRBD1 for D (6 bases). Germline CDR1 is SGHTA and CDR2 is FQGNSA. The CDR3 sequence is 12 residues long. V was cut by 4 bases and J by 7 bases, with 10 bases left in between. For the CDR3, the DNA is TGTGCCAGCAGCTCCCAGGACAGTGGCTACACCTTC. It translates to CASSSQDSGYTF.

The gene calls are TRBV27 and TRBJ2-7; TRBD2 is a possible D gene (6 bases). Germline CDR1 is MNHEY and CDR2 is SMNVEV (reference sequence). This CDR3 spans 14 amino acids. V shed 6 bases and J shed 2 bases, with 14 bases lying between them. CDR3 nucleotide sequence: TGTGCCAGCAGGGCGCTGGGGGGAACCTACGAGCAGTACTTC. It encodes CASRALGGTYEQYF.

V usage is TRBV2 and J usage is TRBJ1-5, with D possibly TRBD1 on 5 matching bases. V was cut by 7 bases and J by 7 bases, with 17 bases left in between. The CDR3 contains 14 residues. CDR1 is SNHLY, CDR2 FYNNEI, per germline. CDR3: CASKPLGEVQPQHF. CDR3 nucleotides: TGTGCCAGCAAGCCGTTAGGGGAGGTACAGCCCCAGCATTTT.

CDR3 residues: CAWSVRGSSYNSPLHF. The CDR3 nucleotides read TGTGCCTGGAGTGTACGCGGGAGCTCCTATAATTCACCCCTCCACTTT. The genes are TRBV30 and TRBJ1-6; D gene ambiguous. CDR3 size: 16 residues. V lost 0 bases, J lost 0 bases, and 9 bases lay in between. The germline V gene encodes CDR1 GTSNPN and CDR2 SVGIG (reference sequence). Full variable domain (missing parts from reference TRBV30 and TRBJ1-6): SQTIHQWPATLVQPVGSPLSLECTVEGTSNPNLYWYRQAAGRGLQLLFYSVGIGQISSEVPQNLSASRPQDRQFILSSKKLLLSDSGFYLCAWSVRGSSYNSPLHFGNGTRLTVT.

The chain recombines TRBV29-1 with TRBJ2-2; 9 nucleotides align to TRBD2. The CDR3 consists of 15 residues. V lost 7 bases and J lost 3; bases outside the gene matches: 9. CDR1 is SQVTM and CDR2 is ANQGSEA in the germline V gene. DNA of the CDR3: TGCAGCGCCGATGCCAGCGGGGGGCACACCGGGGAGCTGTTTTTT. Amino acids: CSADASGGHTGELFF.